These T cell receptor beta chains were read from a single sample in a study of blood T cell repertoires in COVID-19. The method was immunoSEQ multiplex PCR; TCRdb's version includes in-frame clones alone and lacks a portion of them. The sample holds under 300,000 clones, roughly nine tenths seen once. The material sequenced was PBMCs or T cells enriched from blood (not recorded which). These receptors were obtained from a human donor in a cohort exposed to, infected with or recovered from COVID-19 (not recorded which). The donor label of this sample is uncertain. Each CDR3 is given with its conserved first and last residue.

TRBV24-1	TRBJ2-2	CATSDKGQGNTGELFF
TRBV5-8	TRBJ1-5	CASSYRIRGNQPQHF
TRBV19	TRBJ2-7	CASSILTGGSYEQYF
TRBV5-1	TRBJ1-4	CASSPFENGEKLFF
TRBV4-3	TRBJ2-7	CASSQGQTVSYEQYF
TRBV20-1	TRBJ2-7	CSARDPYEQYF
TRBV7-9	TRBJ1-2	CASSLARAVGNGYTF
TRBV5-1	TRBJ2-1	CASSLGAGSLSSSYNEQFF
TRBV19	TRBJ1-5	CASSIRLAGNQPQHF
TRBV5-1	TRBJ2-5	CASSLAREARGETQYF
TRBV2	TRBJ1-1	CASSATGVSTEAFF
TRBV14	TRBJ1-2	CASSRGQNFDGYTF
TRBV2	TRBJ2-5	CASSTATKETQYF
TRBV5-4	TRBJ2-1	CASSLELAGGPVNEQFF
TRBV30	TRBJ1-2	CAWSVGWGGPRAHGYTF
TRBV4-2	TRBJ2-5	CASSPADSGGYQETQYF